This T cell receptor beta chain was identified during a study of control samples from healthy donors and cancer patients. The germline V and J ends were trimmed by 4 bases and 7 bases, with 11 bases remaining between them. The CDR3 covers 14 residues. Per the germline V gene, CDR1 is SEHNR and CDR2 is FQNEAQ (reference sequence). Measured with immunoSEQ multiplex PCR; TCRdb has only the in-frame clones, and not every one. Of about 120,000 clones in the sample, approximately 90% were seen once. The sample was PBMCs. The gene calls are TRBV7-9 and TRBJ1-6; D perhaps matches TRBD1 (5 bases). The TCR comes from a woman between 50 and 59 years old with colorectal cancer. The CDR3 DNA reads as TGTGCCAGCAGCTACAGCGGGGGGAATTCACCCCTCCACTTT. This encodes CASSYSGGNSPLHF.